The source of this T cell receptor (beta chain) is a study of cytomegalovirus exposure and HLA in healthy donors. Study results and limitations: Association of a missense DCLRE1C variant with TCR beta V- and J-gene trimming was reported in a later analysis. In vitro testing confirmed a few CMV-associated chains as specific for CMV antigens. Most TCR sequences were seen very rarely across donors, but some public TCRs occurred in many.

Healthy bone marrow donors made up the cohort. Comments on this clone: Its antigen is unidentified.

It was with 60 Vbeta and 13 Jbeta primers that the PCR ran. Generated by immunoSEQ multiplex PCR, the TCRdb table keeps only in-frame clones and is missing some. Of around 150,000 clones listed, around 83% are singletons. The germline CDR1 and CDR2 sequences are KGHSH and LQKENI. V lost 3 bases, J lost 3 bases, and 17 bases lay in between. The CDR3 runs 16 residues. This chain uses TRBV18 with TRBJ1-2, with D hard to call. Material for sequencing was PBMCs. The clonotype originates from a man in his forties or fifties in good health and CMV-seropositive. The CDR3 bases are TGTGCCAGCTCACCGAATTCAGGTTCGGCTGACTATGGCTACACCTTC. The encoded protein is CASSPNSGSADYGYTF.